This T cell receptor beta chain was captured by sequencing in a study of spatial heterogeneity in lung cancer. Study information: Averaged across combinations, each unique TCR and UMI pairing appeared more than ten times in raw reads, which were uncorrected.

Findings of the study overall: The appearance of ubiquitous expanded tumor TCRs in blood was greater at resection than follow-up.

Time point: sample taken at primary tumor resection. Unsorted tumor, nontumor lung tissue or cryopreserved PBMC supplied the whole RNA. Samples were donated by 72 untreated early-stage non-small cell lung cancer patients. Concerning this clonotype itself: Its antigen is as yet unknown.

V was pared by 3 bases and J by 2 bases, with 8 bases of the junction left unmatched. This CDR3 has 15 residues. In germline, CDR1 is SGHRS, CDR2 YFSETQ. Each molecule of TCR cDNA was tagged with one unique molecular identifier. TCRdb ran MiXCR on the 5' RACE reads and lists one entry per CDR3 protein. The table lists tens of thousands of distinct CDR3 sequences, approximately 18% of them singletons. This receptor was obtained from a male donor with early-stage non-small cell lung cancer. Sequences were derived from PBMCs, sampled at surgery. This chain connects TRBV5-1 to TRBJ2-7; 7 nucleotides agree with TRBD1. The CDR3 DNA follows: TGCGCCAGCAGCTCGGACAGGCTACAAGCCTACGAGCAGTACTTC. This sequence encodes CASSSDRLQAYEQYF. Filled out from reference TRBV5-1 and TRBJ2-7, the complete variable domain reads KAGVTQTPRYLIKTRGQQVTLSCSPISGHRSVSWYQQTPGQGLQFLFEYFSETQRNKGNFPGRFSGRQFSNSRSEMNVSTLELGDSALYLCASSSDRLQAYEQYFGPGTRLTVT.